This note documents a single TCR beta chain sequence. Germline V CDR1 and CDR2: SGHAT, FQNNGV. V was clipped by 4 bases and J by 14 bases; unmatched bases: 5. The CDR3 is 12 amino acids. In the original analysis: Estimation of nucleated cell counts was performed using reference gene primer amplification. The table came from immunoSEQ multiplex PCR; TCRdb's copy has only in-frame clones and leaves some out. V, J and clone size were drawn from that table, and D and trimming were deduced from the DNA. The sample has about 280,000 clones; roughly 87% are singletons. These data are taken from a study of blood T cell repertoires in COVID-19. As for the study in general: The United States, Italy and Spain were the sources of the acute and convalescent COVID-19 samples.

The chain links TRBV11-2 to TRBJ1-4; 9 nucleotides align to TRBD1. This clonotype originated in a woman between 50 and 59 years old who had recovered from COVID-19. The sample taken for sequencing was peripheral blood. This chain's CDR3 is CASSSRDRALFF. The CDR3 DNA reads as TGTGCCAGCAGCTCCCGGGACAGGGCTCTGTTTTTT.